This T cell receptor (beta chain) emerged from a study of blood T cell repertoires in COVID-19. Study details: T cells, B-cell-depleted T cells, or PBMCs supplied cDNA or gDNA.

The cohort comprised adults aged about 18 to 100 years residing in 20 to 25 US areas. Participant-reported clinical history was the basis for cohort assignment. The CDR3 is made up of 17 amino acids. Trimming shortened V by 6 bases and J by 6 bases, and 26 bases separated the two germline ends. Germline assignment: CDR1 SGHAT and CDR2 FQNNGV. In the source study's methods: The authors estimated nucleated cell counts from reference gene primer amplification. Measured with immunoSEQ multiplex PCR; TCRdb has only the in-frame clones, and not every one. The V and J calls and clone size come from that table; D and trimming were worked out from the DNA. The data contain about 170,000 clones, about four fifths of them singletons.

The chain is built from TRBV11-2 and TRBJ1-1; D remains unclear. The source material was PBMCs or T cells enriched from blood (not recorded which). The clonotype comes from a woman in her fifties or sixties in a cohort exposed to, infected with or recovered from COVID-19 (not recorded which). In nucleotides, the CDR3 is TGTGCCAGCAGGTTTATAAGGGAGTCCCCGAACAGCGCTGAAGCTTTCTTT. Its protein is CASRFIRESPNSAEAFF.